These T cell receptor beta chains were read from a single sample in a study of T-cell reconstitution after alpha-beta-depleted transplantation in children. TCRdb fed the PCR reads into MiXCR, producing one record per CDR3 protein. This table has roughly 570,000 distinct CDR3 sequences, roughly a quarter appearing once. The sample consisted of PBMCs, taken before TCRalphabeta/CD19-depleted stem cell transplant. The source of these receptors is a boy in the first two years of life with Wiskott-Aldrich syndrome, due to receive a stem cell transplant. The CDR3 runs from the conserved cysteine through the conserved F or W. Each record gives: clone size, J gene, D gene, V gene, CDR3 DNA, CDR3 protein. The D gene is left open where the match is weak. Expanded clones are given a class, and other clones once, few, many or no size at all.

once TRBJ2-2 - TRBV14 TGTGCCAGCAGCCAAGATGGACCGCTTCCCACCGGGGAGCTGTTTTTT CASSQDGPLPTGELFF
few TRBJ2-3 - TRBV7-9 TGTGCCAGCGGTGGGGACCTATCGACAGATACGCAGTATTTT CASGGDLSTDTQYF
few TRBJ2-3 TRBD2 TRBV5-1 TGCGCCAGCAGCCCATTAGCGGGGGATCGAGATACGCAGTATTTT CASSPLAGDRDTQYF
- TRBJ2-1 - TRBV10-3 TGTGCCATCAGATCCCTAGAGAGGCAGGGCTCCTACAATGAGCAGTTCTTC CAIRSLERQGSYNEQFF
few TRBJ2-1 TRBD2 TRBV10-3 TGTGCCATCACCAAAGCGGGAGACTACAATGAGCAGTTCTTC CAITKAGDYNEQFF
- TRBJ2-1 TRBD2 TRBV5-1 TGCGCCAGCAGCCAGCTTAGCGGGAGGGCCGATGAGCAGTTCTTC CASSQLSGRADEQFF
- TRBJ2-2 - TRBV7-7 TGTGCCAGCAGCCTACTCTCGGGAGTCTCCGGGGAGCTGTTTTTT CASSLLSGVSGELFF
few TRBJ2-7 TRBD2 TRBV6-5 TGTGCCAGCAGTTCATCAGCGGGAGGGGGCGAGCAGTACTTC CASSSSAGGGEQYF
few TRBJ2-5 - TRBV27 TGTGCCAGCAGTTTATCGTACGGGGATCACCAAGAGACCCAGTACTTC CASSLSYGDHQETQYF
few TRBJ2-1 - TRBV5-1 TGCGCCAGCAGCTTGGTTAAGGGGATCGACGATGAGCAGTTCTTC CASSLVKGIDDEQFF
few TRBJ2-2 - TRBV15 TGTGCCACCGGTACGGGGGTTACCGGGGAGCTGTTTTTT CATGTGVTGELFF
- TRBJ2-7 TRBD1 TRBV5-1 TGCGCCAGCAGCGTCGGACAGGGCCAGCAGTACTTC CASSVGQGQQYF
few TRBJ1-1 - TRBV12-3/TRBV12-4 TGTGCCAGCAGCCCAGGGATAAACACTGAAGCTTTCTTT CASSPGINTEAFF
- TRBJ2-2 - TRBV5-1 TGCGCCAGCAGCTTGTCTTCGGAGAACACCGGGGAGCTGTTTTTT CASSLSSENTGELFF
- TRBJ2-7 TRBD1 TRBV7-2 TGTGCCAGCAGCCTCGAGGGGACAGGGGTCCTCTACGAGCAGTACTTC CASSLEGTGVLYEQYF
- TRBJ2-5 TRBD1 TRBV7-7 TGTGCCAGCAGCTTATTGGAACAGGGGGGAGAAGAGACCCAGTACTTC CASSLLEQGGEETQYF
- TRBJ2-7 TRBD2 TRBV30 TGTGCCTGGAGTGTTCCCGGGAGGGTCTACGAGCAGTACTTC CAWSVPGRVYEQYF
few TRBJ1-2 - TRBV4-2 TGTGCCAGCAGCGCCACGGTGGCAGTTAACTATGGCTACACCTTC CASSATVAVNYGYTF
once TRBJ2-4 - TRBV7-2 TGTGCCAGCAGCCTAGCCCGGCTTTCCAAAAACATTCAGTACTTC CASSLARLSKNIQYF
few TRBJ2-4 TRBD1 TRBV20-1 TGCAGTGCTAGTAAGGGACAGGGTTTGGGCATTCAGTACTTC CSASKGQGLGIQYF
- TRBJ1-3 - TRBV20-1 TGCAGTGCAGAACCCCAGGGGATGGGGGGAAACACCATATATTTT CSAEPQGMGGNTIYF
few TRBJ2-3 - TRBV7-2 TGTGCCAGCAGCTTTTCCAGGGCCACAGATACGCAGTATTTT CASSFSRATDTQYF
- TRBJ1-2 TRBD1 TRBV7-6 TGTGCCAGCAGCCCCCAACCCGGGACAGATTATGGCTACACCTTC CASSPQPGTDYGYTF
few TRBJ1-2 - TRBV29-1 TGCAGCGTTGCACAGGGCCATGGCTACACCTTC CSVAQGHGYTF
- TRBJ2-1 - TRBV24-1 TGTGCCACCAGTGATGTCTACAATGAGCAGTTCTTC CATSDVYNEQFF
few TRBJ1-2 TRBD1 TRBV20-1 TGCAGTGCTAGAGTATGGCAGGGGGCTGGCTACACCTTC CSARVWQGAGYTF
- TRBJ1-1 TRBD1 TRBV20-1 TGCAGTGCTAGAGATGCGACAGGGGGAAACACTGAAGCTTTCTTT CSARDATGGNTEAFF
- TRBJ1-4 TRBD1 TRBV11-2 TGTGCCAGCAGCCAAGGGACAGGGGCCAGGATGGAAAAACTGTTTTTT CASSQGTGARMEKLFF
- TRBJ1-1 - TRBV18 TGTGCCAGCTCACCACCACTCGGACATTCCACTGAAGCTTTCTTT CASSPPLGHSTEAFF
- TRBJ2-5 - TRBV5-1 TGCGCCAGCAGCTTACAGGGGCAAACCCGGGGGGAGACCCAGTACTTC CASSLQGQTRGETQYF
- TRBJ1-1 - TRBV5-5 TGTGCCAGCAGCCTACCAGCCCTAGGGGCTTTCTTT CASSLPALGAFF
few TRBJ2-3 - TRBV18 TGTGCCAGCTCACCACCCGGCTTTCTAGAGTCGCAGTATTTT CASSPPGFLESQYF
few TRBJ2-7 - TRBV29-1 TGCAGCGTTGTTTCGGAAGGCCTGACATCCTACGAGCAGTACTTC CSVVSEGLTSYEQYF
few TRBJ1-5 - TRBV7-9 TGTGCCAGCAGCTTAGATTTATCAGGGGTGGGCAATCAGCCCCAGCATTTT CASSLDLSGVGNQPQHF
few TRBJ2-7 TRBD1 TRBV4-2 TGTGCCAGCAGAGGGACAGAAGACGAGCAGTACTTC CASRGTEDEQYF
- TRBJ1-1 - TRBV20-1 TGCACAACCCTTGCTGGGGCTTTCTTT CTTLAGAFF
- TRBJ2-1 - TRBV7-8 TGTGCCAGCAGCTTAGTCGCCCGGCACAATGAGCAGTTCTTC CASSLVARHNEQFF
few TRBJ1-5 TRBD1 TRBV20-1 TGCAGTGCCCCCGGGGACAGGGGGGATCAGCCCCAGCATTTT CSAPGDRGDQPQHF
few TRBJ2-1 TRBD2 TRBV20-1 TGCAGTGCTAGATCGGTGCGGGAGGTTTACAATGAGCAGTTCTTC CSARSVREVYNEQFF
- TRBJ2-3 - TRBV5-1 TGCGCCAGCAGCTTGGCGGGAGCGGTGGATACGCAGTATTTT CASSLAGAVDTQYF
- TRBJ2-1 - TRBV20-1 TGCAGTGCTAGAGACAATGGCGGGACTTTTAACTACAATGAGCAGTTCTTC CSARDNGGTFNYNEQFF
- TRBJ2-1 TRBD2 TRBV7-9 TGTGCCAGCAGCTTCCAGCGGGAGGGCCTTGGTGAGCAGTTCTTC CASSFQREGLGEQFF
- TRBJ1-5 - TRBV20-1 TGCAGTGCTACCCCGGACAGTAACTATCAGCCCCAGCATTTT CSATPDSNYQPQHF
- TRBJ2-3 - TRBV12-3/TRBV12-4 TGTGCCAGCGGGGGATCTCGGACGGCCAATACGCAGTATTTT CASGGSRTANTQYF
- TRBJ2-2 TRBD1 TRBV6-5 TGTCCCAGCAGTTTTGGACAGGGGGCGCGAACCGGGGAGCTGTTTTTT CPSSFGQGARTGELFF
once TRBJ2-7 - TRBV5-5 TGTGCCAGCAGCTCTGGAGGGTATTCTGGGCAGTACTTC CASSSGGYSGQYF
- TRBJ2-3 TRBD2 TRBV24-1 TGTGCCACCAGTGTCGGGGGGGCCACAGATACGCAGTATTTT CATSVGGATDTQYF
few TRBJ2-3 TRBD2 TRBV20-1 TGCAGTGCGACTAGCGGGAGGAGCACAGATACGCAGTATTTT CSATSGRSTDTQYF
few TRBJ2-7 - TRBV7-2 TGTGCCAGCAGCTTAGTTCGGGGAGGTTCAGGGGAGCAGTACTTC CASSLVRGGSGEQYF
few TRBJ2-5 TRBD2 TRBV3-1 TGTGCCAGCAGCCAAATAGCGGGACCCCAAGAGACCCAGTACTTC CASSQIAGPQETQYF
- TRBJ2-2 - TRBV20-1 TGCAGTGCTAGAGATCGACAAGCCGGGGAGCTGTTTTTT CSARDRQAGELFF
few TRBJ2-1 TRBD2 TRBV5-6 TGTGCCAGCAGCGGGGGGGGACTAGCGGGAAATCTTAGGCGGAATGAGCAGTTCTTC CASSGGGLAGNLRRNEQFF